This T cell receptor beta chain came from a study of T cell repertoires in cytomegalovirus infection. Whole-study context: Public TCR beta signatures marked donors with CMV infection and the matching HLA.

Study-level points and caveats: There were HLA-C-restricted CMV-specific TCR beta clonotypes dominating the ex vivo response. Based on cumulative public TCR beta family frequency, carriers of CMV plus the relevant HLA were identified.

CDR3 length: 13 residues. Trimming removed 0 bases from V and 8 bases from J, with 13 bases in between. Germline CDR1 DFQATT, CDR2 SNEGSKA (reference sequence). Via MiXCR, TCRdb re-called the reads, giving one row per CDR3 protein. This table has more than 110,000 distinct CDR3 sequences, over 25% appearing once. This clonotype was observed a few times. Its antigen is undetermined. Sample: CD8+ T cells from cultured PBMCs, taken from culture after CMV antigen stimulation. This TCR derives from a human donor in good health (CMV status not recorded). Some clones in this sample may be carry-over from other donors' samples. The V and J genes are TRBV20-1 and TRBJ1-2; D ambiguous. The CDR3 nucleotides are TGCAGTGCTAGAGATCTGAGCTCCAGGGGCTACACCTTC. This sequence encodes CSARDLSSRGYTF.